At least ten counts were recorded for the clone carrying this T cell receptor (beta chain). What it binds is not known. This sample was taken from a study of CD8 T cells in ankylosing spondylitis. Preparation of TCR beta libraries was done by quantitative 5'-RACE with molecular barcodes. MiXCR was run by TCRdb on the 5' RACE reads, yielding one entry per CDR3 protein. The data contain 150,000 to 200,000 distinct CDR3 sequences, over 10% of them singletons. CDR3 length: 17 amino acids. The V end lost 2 bases, the J end lost 2 bases, and 16 bases lay between the germline ends. Germline CDR1 reads SGHTA; CDR2 reads FQGTGA. Findings and limits, study-wide: A CD8+ phenotype characterized the disease-linked clones, which were relatively rare in peripheral blood. A TCR beta motif made of several highly homologous variants seemed typical of ankylosing spondylitis blood.

Material: blood, either unsorted or a sorted T cell fraction (not recorded which). This chain uses TRBV7-3 with TRBJ1-5; the D gene is possibly TRBD1 (6 bases). The receptor was derived from a female donor with ankylosing spondylitis or in good health (not recorded which). CDR3 protein: CASSLDGKTGGNQPQHF. The CDR3 DNA reads TGTGCCAGCAGCTTAGATGGAAAGACAGGAGGCAATCAGCCCCAGCATTTT.